A single sample gave rise to the 30 T cell receptor beta chains below, sequenced in a study of blood T cell repertoires in COVID-19 (dated by TCRdb to the early 2020s). Library creation used the immunoSEQ multiplex PCR assay. The table comes from immuneACCESS by way of TCRdb, which keeps in-frame sequences with V and J called. Part of the clones is missing from these tables; in studies checked, under half for an unresolved V gene and the rest for unknown reasons. The sample includes a few hundred thousand clones, with 75% to 85% observed a single time. Less than 8% of the sample is held by the ten biggest clonotypes. Sequencing was done on a sample of PBMCs or T cells enriched from blood (not recorded which). The receptors here all came from a woman between 40 and 50 years old with acute COVID-19.

This chain uses TRBV7-3 with TRBJ1-2, with TRBD1 matching over 9 bases. The CDR3 has 14 amino acids. Trimming cost V 4 bases and J 7 bases; bases outside gene matches: 7. From germline, CDR1 is SGHTA and CDR2 FQGTGA. The CDR3 sequence is CASSSAGTGSGYTF. CDR3 sequence (DNA): TGTGCCAGCAGCTCGGCAGGGACAGGGAGTGGCTACACCTTC.

This chain links TRBV28 with TRBJ1-1; weak D call: TRBD1 (6 bases). Germline loops: CDR1 MDHEN, CDR2 SYDVKM. Trimming shortened V by 7 bases and J by 4 bases, and 16 bases separated the two germline ends. CDR3 length equals 14 residues. Written as DNA, the CDR3 is TGTGCCAGCATCCCCAGGGGAAAGAGCACTGAAGCTTTCTTT. It yields the protein CASIPRGKSTEAFF.

The chain couples TRBV5-6 to TRBJ2-1; 9 bases fit TRBD2. V was pared by 4 bases and J by 6 bases, with 8 bases of the junction left unmatched. The CDR3 covers 15 residues. CDR1 is SGHDT and CDR2 is YYEEEE in the germline V gene. CDR3 region: CASSGQAGGGNEQFF. The CDR3 nucleotides are TGTGCCAGCAGCGGACAAGCGGGAGGTGGCAATGAGCAGTTCTTC.

This clone was seen a few times. The CDR3 DNA is TGTGCCAGTAGTCCCTGGACAGGGGGACACAATGAGCAGTTCTTC. This encodes CASSPWTGGHNEQFF. This chain uses TRBV19 with TRBJ2-1, with TRBD1 identical over 10 bases. The junction had 6 bases not matched to a gene; V was cut back by 5 bases and J by 5 bases. Germline assignment: CDR1 LNHDA and CDR2 SQIVND (reference sequence). The CDR3 totals 15 residues.

V and J are TRBV2 and TRBJ2-7; 8 positions match TRBD2. The V gene end was trimmed by 7 bases and the J gene end by 2 bases; junction bases not matched to a gene: 13. The germline CDR1 and CDR2 sequences are SNHLY and FYNNEI. CDR3 size: 16 residues. The CDR3 here is CASISNRGRSTYEQYF. The DNA for the CDR3 is TGTGCCAGCATCAGCAACCGCGGGAGGTCGACCTACGAGCAGTACTTC.

The chain uses TRBV7-8 and TRBJ1-4; D is perhaps TRBD1 (6 bases). The V end was cut by 3 bases, the J end by 4 bases, with 9 bases between. Germline V CDR1 and CDR2: SGHVS, FQNEAQ. This CDR3 region has 14 residues. The chain's CDR3 is CASSLKDSNEKLFF. DNA for the CDR3: TGTGCCAGCAGCTTGAAGGACAGTAATGAAAAACTGTTTTTT.

The chain joins TRBV5-1 to TRBJ1-2, with 12 bases aligning to TRBD1. V was pared by 3 bases and J by 7 bases, with 4 bases of the junction left unmatched. This CDR3 has 14 residues. CDR1 and CDR2 (germline): SGHRS, YFSETQ. The CDR3 DNA reads as TGCGCCAGCAGCTCGGGGACAGGGGGCGGTGGCTACACCTTC. It is translated as CASSSGTGGGGYTF. Drawing the rest from reference TRBV5-1 and TRBJ1-2, the complete variable domain is KAGVTQTPRYLIKTRGQQVTLSCSPISGHRSVSWYQQTPGQGLQFLFEYFSETQRNKGNFPGRFSGRQFSNSRSEMNVSTLELGDSALYLCASSSGTGGGGYTFGSGTRLTVV.

The rearrangement uses TRBV6-5 and TRBJ1-1, with 8 bases matching TRBD1. Trimming cost V 0 bases and J 1 base; bases outside gene matches: 1. Germline CDR1 is MNHEY and CDR2 is SVGAGI. The CDR3 has 15 amino acids. CDR3 protein: CASSYSTGENTEAFF. As DNA, the CDR3 is TGTGCCAGCAGTTACTCGACAGGGGAGAACACTGAAGCTTTCTTT.

J is TRBJ2-2 and V is TRBV6-5; tentative D call: TRBD2 (5 bases). Germline CDR1 and CDR2: MNHEY and SVGAGI. Trimming removed 6 bases at V and 3 bases at J, with 11 bases between. This CDR3 is built from 14 residues. In DNA, the CDR3 is TGTGCCAGCAGCCTAGCATCCTACACCGGGGAGCTGTTTTTT. This translates into CASSLASYTGELFF.

This clone has a single count. The chain uses TRBV28 and TRBJ1-4, with D possibly being TRBD1 (5 bases). Trimming stripped 3 bases from V and 6 bases from J, with 14 bases between. The CDR3 consists of 15 residues. CDR1 is MDHEN, CDR2 SYDVKM, per germline. The CDR3 DNA is TGTGCCAGCAGTTTGGAGGGGACTTTGGATGAAAAACTGTTTTTT. It codes for CASSLEGTLDEKLFF.

The V gene is TRBV5-6, the J gene TRBJ1-2; TRBD1 matches 8 bases. The CDR3 length is 15 residues. J lost 0 bases, V lost 5 bases, and 6 bases had no gene match. CDR1 SGHDT and CDR2 YYEEEE come from the germline V gene. The CDR3 here is CASRKTGAPNYGYTF. As DNA, the CDR3 is TGTGCCAGCAGGAAGACAGGGGCCCCTAACTATGGCTACACCTTC.

The J gene is TRBJ1-2, the V gene TRBV5-6; 9 bases align to TRBD1. The CDR3 consists of 13 residues. V was clipped by 4 bases and J by 8 bases; unmatched bases: 6. Germline lookup yields CDR1 SGHDT and CDR2 YYEEEE. The chain's CDR3 is CASSPGQGMGYTF. The CDR3 nucleotides read TGTGCCAGCAGCCCGGGACAGGGTATGGGCTACACCTTC.

The chain joins TRBV5-1 to TRBJ2-2; no firm D call. The CDR3 has 16 amino acids. The V end lost 4 bases, the J end lost 3 bases, and 16 bases lay between the germline ends. Germline V CDR1 and CDR2: SGHRS, YFSETQ. CDR3 nucleotides: TGCGCCAGCAGCCTCAACGGAGTGGCCCACACCGGGGAGCTGTTTTTT. This sequence encodes CASSLNGVAHTGELFF. The full variable domain, in which reference TRBV5-1 and TRBJ2-2 provide the parts outside the CDR3, is KAGVTQTPRYLIKTRGQQVTLSCSPISGHRSVSWYQQTPGQGLQFLFEYFSETQRNKGNFPGRFSGRQFSNSRSEMNVSTLELGDSALYLCASSLNGVAHTGELFFGEGSRLTVL.

The V call is TRBV19, the J call TRBJ1-5; the D gene is possibly TRBD1 (5 bases). Looked up from germline, CDR1 is LNHDA and CDR2 is SQIVND (reference sequence). The CDR3 is made up of 16 amino acids. Trimming removed 4 bases at V and 9 bases at J, with 22 bases between. The CDR3 here is CASSRGQDGGSWPQHF. The CDR3 coding sequence is TGTGCCAGTAGTAGGGGCCAGGACGGAGGGTCTTGGCCCCAGCATTTT.

The V call is TRBV28, the J call TRBJ1-5; 7 bases are a match to TRBD1. The CDR3 totals 16 residues. The junction had 13 bases not matched to a gene; V was cut back by 4 bases and J by 7 bases. Germline V gene sequence: CDR1 MDHEN, CDR2 SYDVKM. DNA of the CDR3: TGTGCCAGCAGTTCCCAGACAGGGACCAATTCACAGCCCCAGCATTTT. Its protein is CASSSQTGTNSQPQHF.

V is TRBV30 and J is TRBJ1-1; 9 bases line up with TRBD1. V shed 4 bases and J 6 bases; nucleotides not matched to a gene: 12. CDR3 length: 15 residues. Germline V CDR1 and CDR2: GTSNPN, SVGIG (reference sequence). The CDR3 nucleotides read TGTGCCTGGATTAAAGGGACAGGGCAGCTTTCTGAAGCTTTCTTT. Encoded protein: CAWIKGTGQLSEAFF. Based on the CDR3 plus reference TRBV30 and TRBJ1-1, the full variable domain is SQTIHQWPATLVQPVGSPLSLECTVEGTSNPNLYWYRQAAGRGLQLLFYSVGIGQISSEVPQNLSASRPQDRQFILSSKKLLLSDSGFYLCAWIKGTGQLSEAFFGQGTRLTVV.

This chain joins TRBV19 and TRBJ2-3, with TRBD1 identical over 9 bases. The CDR3 spans 14 residues. Germline values: CDR1 LNHDA, CDR2 SQIVND (reference sequence). Trimming removed 3 bases from V and 4 bases from J; junction bases left unmatched: 2. The DNA of the CDR3 is TGTGCCAGTAGTATGCGACAGGGGGCAGATACGCAGTATTTT. It specifies CASSMRQGADTQYF.

The rearrangement uses TRBV30 and TRBJ2-7, with TRBD2 as a possible D gene (5 bases). Germline-derived CDR1 and CDR2 are GTSNPN and SVGIG (reference sequence). Trimming took 2 bases from V and 2 from J, leaving 13 bases between them. The CDR3 is made up of 14 amino acids. The CDR3 DNA reads as TGTGCCTGGAGTCCAGGACTCGCTCCCTACGAGCAGTACTTC. Amino acids: CAWSPGLAPYEQYF.

The V and J genes are TRBV5-1 and TRBJ1-6; 10 bases line up with TRBD1. This CDR3 comprises 16 residues. Trimming at V came to 5 bases and at J to 8 bases, leaving 10 bases not matched to a gene. The germline gives CDR1 SGHRS, CDR2 YFSETQ. CDR3 protein: CASRQNLGQGDSPLHF. The CDR3 DNA is TGCGCCAGCAGACAGAACCTTGGACAGGGGGATTCACCCCTCCACTTT.

The chain joins TRBV12-3 or TRBV12-4 to TRBJ2-7, with TRBD2 identical over 9 bases. The CDR3 spans 13 residues. V lost 8 bases, J lost 4 bases, and 6 bases stayed unmatched. The CDR3 here is CASSGGGEYEQYF. The CDR3 DNA reads as TGTGCCAGCTCTGGCGGGGGGGAGTACGAGCAGTACTTC.

In nucleotides, the CDR3 is TGTGCCAGCTCACCAAGGGACAGAATCAATCAGCCCCAGCATTTT. Protein sequence: CASSPRDRINQPQHF. This chain uses TRBV18 with TRBJ1-5; 7 bases align to TRBD1. Looked up from germline, CDR1 is KGHSH and CDR2 is LQKENI. The CDR3 runs 15 residues. V was pared by 2 bases and J by 3 bases, with 4 bases of the junction left unmatched. The entire variable domain, with the rest obtained from reference TRBV18 and TRBJ1-5, is as follows: NAGVMQNPRHLVRRRGQEARLRCSPMKGHSHVYWYRQLPEEGLKFMVYLQKENIIDESGMPKERFSAEFPKEGPSILRIQQVVRGDSAAYFCASSPRDRINQPQHFGDGTRLSIL.

The V call is TRBV14, the J call TRBJ1-2; D is unclear. The germline CDR1 and CDR2 sequences are SGHDN and FVKESK. The CDR3 runs 13 residues. V was cut by 0 bases and J by 8 bases, with 10 bases left in between. The CDR3 spells CASSQDSGFGYTF. For the CDR3, the DNA is TGTGCCAGCAGCCAAGATTCCGGGTTCGGCTACACCTTC.

The gene calls are TRBV2 and TRBJ2-5, with D possibly being TRBD1 (6 bases). The CDR3 is made up of 14 amino acids. Germline CDR1 and CDR2: SNHLY and FYNNEI. Trimming took off 5 bases at V and 0 bases at J, with 10 bases between the two ends. The CDR3 is CASSTDRYQETQYF. The CDR3 bases are TGTGCCAGCAGTACCGACAGGTACCAAGAGACCCAGTACTTC. Complete variable domain (other parts from reference TRBV2 and TRBJ2-5): EPEVTQTPSHQVTQMGQEVILRCVPISNHLYFYWYRQILGQKVEFLVSFYNNEISEKSEIFDDQFSVERPDGSNFTLKIRSTKLEDSAMYFCASSTDRYQETQYFGPGTRLLVL.

The chain couples TRBV5-1 to TRBJ2-4; 15 bases are shared with TRBD2. The V and J ends lost 4 bases and 7 bases, in that order; junction bases with no gene match: 6. The CDR3 runs 16 residues. Germline V gene sequence: CDR1 SGHRS, CDR2 YFSETQ. The CDR3: CASSDGLAGGSNIQYF. The CDR3 DNA follows: TGCGCCAGCAGCGATGGACTAGCGGGAGGGAGTAACATTCAGTACTTC.

V usage is TRBV10-3 and J usage is TRBJ1-2, with 8 positions matching TRBD1. Trimming removed 4 bases from V and 3 bases from J; junction bases left unmatched: 4. In germline, CDR1 is ENHRY, CDR2 SYGVKD. CDR3 length: 14 residues. The CDR3 region has the DNA TGTGCCATCAGTGCGACACAGGGGGACTATGGCTACACCTTC. This translates into CAISATQGDYGYTF.

CDR3 sequence: CASSQGLAGYEQYF. In DNA form, the CDR3 reads TGTGCCAGCAGCCAAGGACTAGCGGGCTACGAGCAGTACTTC. The chain is built from TRBV4-2 and TRBJ2-7, with TRBD2 matching over 10 bases. The CDR3 loop spans 14 amino acids. CDR1 is LGHNA, CDR2 YNFKEQ, per germline. J was trimmed by 3 bases and V by 1 base; bases with no gene match: 0.

This CDR3 is CASSPGDTQYF. Here the CDR3 DNA reads TGTGCCAGCTCACCCGGGGATACGCAGTATTTT. This chain connects TRBV18 to TRBJ2-3; D is uncertain. The CDR3 is 11 amino acids. The germline V and J ends were trimmed by 3 bases and 6 bases, with 4 bases remaining between them. CDR1 is KGHSH, CDR2 LQKENI, per germline. Full variable domain (remainder filled in from reference TRBV18 and TRBJ2-3): NAGVMQNPRHLVRRRGQEARLRCSPMKGHSHVYWYRQLPEEGLKFMVYLQKENIIDESGMPKERFSAEFPKEGPSILRIQQVVRGDSAAYFCASSPGDTQYFGPGTRLTVL.

The chain has TRBV7-2 and TRBJ2-2; tentatively, D is TRBD2 (6 bases). The CDR3 has 16 amino acids. V was trimmed by 4 bases and J by 2 bases, leaving 14 bases between them. Looked up from germline, CDR1 is SGHTA and CDR2 is FQGNSA. CDR3 amino acids: CASSSAGSRNTGELFF. CDR3 nucleotides: TGTGCCAGCAGCTCCGCGGGATCGCGAAACACCGGGGAGCTGTTTTTT.

This chain links TRBV4-1 with TRBJ2-1; 7 positions match TRBD2. The germline V gene has CDR1 MGHRA and CDR2 YSYEKL. CDR3 size: 16 residues. The J segment lost 0 bases and the V segment lost 3 bases, leaving 5 bases of the junction unmatched. This CDR3 is CASSQELASSYNEQFF. The CDR3 DNA follows: TGCGCCAGCAGCCAGGAACTAGCGAGCTCCTACAATGAGCAGTTCTTC.

This chain joins TRBV7-2 and TRBJ2-3, with 7 bases identical to TRBD2. Germline CDR1 SGHTA, CDR2 FQGNSA. The length of the CDR3 is 14 residues. With V trimmed by 5 bases and J by 9 bases, 11 bases remained unmatched. CDR3 bases: TGTGCCAGCAGCGAAAGAGCGGGGTGGAGGACGCAGTATTTT. It specifies CASSERAGWRTQYF.